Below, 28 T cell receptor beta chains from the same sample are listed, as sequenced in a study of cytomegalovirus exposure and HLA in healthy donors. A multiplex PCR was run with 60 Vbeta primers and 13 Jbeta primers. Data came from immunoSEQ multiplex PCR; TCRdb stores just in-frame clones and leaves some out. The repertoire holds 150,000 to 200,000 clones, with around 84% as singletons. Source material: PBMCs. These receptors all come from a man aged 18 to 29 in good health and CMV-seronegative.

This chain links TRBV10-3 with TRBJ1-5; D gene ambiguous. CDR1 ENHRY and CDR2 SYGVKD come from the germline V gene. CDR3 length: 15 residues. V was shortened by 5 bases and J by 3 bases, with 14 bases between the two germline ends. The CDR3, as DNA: TGTGCCATCAGTCCGGCAGGAGGAAACAATCAGCCCCAGCATTTT. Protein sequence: CAISPAGGNNQPQHF.

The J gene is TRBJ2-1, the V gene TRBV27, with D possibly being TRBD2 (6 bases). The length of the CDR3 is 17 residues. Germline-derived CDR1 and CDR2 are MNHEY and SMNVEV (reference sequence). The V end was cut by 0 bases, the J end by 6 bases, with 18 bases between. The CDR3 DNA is TGTGCCAGCAGTTTATCGAGGCAGGGAGGCATCGCCAATGAGCAGTTCTTC. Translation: CASSLSRQGGIANEQFF.

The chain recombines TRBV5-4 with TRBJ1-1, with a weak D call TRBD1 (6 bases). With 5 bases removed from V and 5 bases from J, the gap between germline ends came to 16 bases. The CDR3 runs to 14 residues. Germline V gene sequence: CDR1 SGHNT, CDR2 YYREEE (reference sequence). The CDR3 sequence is CASRSRGARTEAFF. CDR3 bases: TGTGCCAGCAGATCACGGGGGGCGCGTACTGAAGCTTTCTTT.

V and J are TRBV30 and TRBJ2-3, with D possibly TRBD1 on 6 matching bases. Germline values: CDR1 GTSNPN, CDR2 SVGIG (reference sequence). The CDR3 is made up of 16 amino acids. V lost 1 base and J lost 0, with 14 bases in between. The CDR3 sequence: CAWSAQGGFSTDTQYF. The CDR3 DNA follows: TGTGCCTGGAGTGCACAGGGCGGATTTAGCACAGATACGCAGTATTTT. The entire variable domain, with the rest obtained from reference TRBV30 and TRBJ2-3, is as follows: SQTIHQWPATLVQPVGSPLSLECTVEGTSNPNLYWYRQAAGRGLQLLFYSVGIGQISSEVPQNLSASRPQDRQFILSSKKLLLSDSGFYLCAWSAQGGFSTDTQYFGPGTRLTVL.

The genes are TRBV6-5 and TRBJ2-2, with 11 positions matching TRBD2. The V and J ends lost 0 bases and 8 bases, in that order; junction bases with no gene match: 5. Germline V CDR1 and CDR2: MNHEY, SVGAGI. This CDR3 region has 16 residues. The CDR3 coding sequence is TGTGCCAGCAGTTACTCTAGCGGGAGGGCCCCGGGGGAGCTGTTTTTT. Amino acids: CASSYSSGRAPGELFF.

The CDR3 DNA reads TGTGCCCGCTCGGCTAGCGGGAGTCATACTGGCACAGATACGCAGTATTTT. Translating gives CARSASGSHTGTDTQYF. The genes are TRBV19 and TRBJ2-3; 10 bases fit TRBD2. Germline loops: CDR1 LNHDA, CDR2 SQIVND (reference sequence). V gave up 11 bases and J gave up 1 base; unmatched junction bases: 15. CDR3 length: 17 amino acids. Using reference TRBV19 and TRBJ2-3 for the parts outside the CDR3, the full variable domain is DGGITQSPKYLFRKEGQNVTLSCEQNLNHDAMYWYRQDPGQGLRLIYYSQIVNDFQKGDIAEGYSVSREKKESFPLTVTSAQKNPTAFYLCARSASGSHTGTDTQYFGPGTRLTVL.

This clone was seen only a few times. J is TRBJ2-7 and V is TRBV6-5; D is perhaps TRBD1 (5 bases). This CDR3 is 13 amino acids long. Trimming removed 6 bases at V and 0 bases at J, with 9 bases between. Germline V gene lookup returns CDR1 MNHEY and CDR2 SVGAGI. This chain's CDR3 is CASSRTYSYEQYF. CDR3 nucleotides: TGTGCCAGCAGCCGGACATACTCCTACGAGCAGTACTTC.

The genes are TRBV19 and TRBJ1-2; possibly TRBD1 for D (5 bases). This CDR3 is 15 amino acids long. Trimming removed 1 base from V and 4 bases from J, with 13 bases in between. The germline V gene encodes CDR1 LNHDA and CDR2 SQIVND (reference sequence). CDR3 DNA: TGTGCCAGTAGTATAGCGCCGCAGGGCCTCTATGGCTACACCTTC. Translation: CASSIAPQGLYGYTF. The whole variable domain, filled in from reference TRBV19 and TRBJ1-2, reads DGGITQSPKYLFRKEGQNVTLSCEQNLNHDAMYWYRQDPGQGLRLIYYSQIVNDFQKGDIAEGYSVSREKKESFPLTVTSAQKNPTAFYLCASSIAPQGLYGYTFGSGTRLTVV.

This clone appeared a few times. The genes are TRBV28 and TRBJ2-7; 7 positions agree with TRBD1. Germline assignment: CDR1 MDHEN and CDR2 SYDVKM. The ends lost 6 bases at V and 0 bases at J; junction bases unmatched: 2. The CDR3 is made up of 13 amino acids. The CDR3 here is CASSGQDSYEQYF. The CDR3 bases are TGTGCCAGCAGCGGACAGGACTCCTACGAGCAGTACTTC.

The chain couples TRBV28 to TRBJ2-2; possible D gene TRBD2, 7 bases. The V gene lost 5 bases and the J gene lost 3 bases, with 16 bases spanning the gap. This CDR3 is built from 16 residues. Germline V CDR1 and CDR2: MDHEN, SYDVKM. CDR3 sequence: CASSPGGGYYTGELFF. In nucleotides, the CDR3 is TGTGCCAGCAGTCCCGGCGGGGGCTATTACACCGGGGAGCTGTTTTTT. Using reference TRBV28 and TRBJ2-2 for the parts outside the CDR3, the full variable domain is DVKVTQSSRYLVKRTGEKVFLECVQDMDHENMFWYRQDPGLGLRLIYFSYDVKMKEKGDIPEGYSVSREKKERFSLILESASTNQTSMYLCASSPGGGYYTGELFFGEGSRLTVL.

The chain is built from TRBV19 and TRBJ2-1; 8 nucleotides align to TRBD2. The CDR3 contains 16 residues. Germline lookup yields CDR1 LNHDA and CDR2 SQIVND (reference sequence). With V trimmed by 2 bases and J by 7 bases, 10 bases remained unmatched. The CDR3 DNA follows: TGTGCCAGTAGTATAAGGGTGGCGGGAGGCGGGAATGAGCAGTTCTTC. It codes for CASSIRVAGGGNEQFF.

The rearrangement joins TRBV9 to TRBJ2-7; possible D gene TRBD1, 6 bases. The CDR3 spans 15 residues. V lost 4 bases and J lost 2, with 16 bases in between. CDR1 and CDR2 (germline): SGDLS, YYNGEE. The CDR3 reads CASSLMTGATYEQYF. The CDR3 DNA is TGTGCCAGCAGCCTAATGACAGGAGCCACCTACGAGCAGTACTTC. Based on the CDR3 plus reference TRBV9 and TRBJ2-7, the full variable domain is DSGVTQTPKHLITATGQRVTLRCSPRSGDLSVYWYQQSLDQGLQFLIQYYNGEERAKGNILERFSAQQFPDLHSELNLSSLELGDSALYFCASSLMTGATYEQYFGPGTRLTVT.

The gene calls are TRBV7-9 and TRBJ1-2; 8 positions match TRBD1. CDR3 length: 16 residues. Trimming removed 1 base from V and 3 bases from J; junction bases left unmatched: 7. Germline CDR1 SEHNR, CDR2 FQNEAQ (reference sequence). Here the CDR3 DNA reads TGTGCCAGCAGCTTAGGAGCAGGGGGCACGTACTATGGCTACACCTTC. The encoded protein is CASSLGAGGTYYGYTF.

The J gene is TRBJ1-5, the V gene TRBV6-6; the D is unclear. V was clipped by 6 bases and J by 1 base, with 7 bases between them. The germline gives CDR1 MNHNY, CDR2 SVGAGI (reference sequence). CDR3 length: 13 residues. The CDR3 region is CASSPPSNQPQHF. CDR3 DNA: TGTGCCAGCAGCCCTCCGAGCAATCAGCCCCAGCATTTT.

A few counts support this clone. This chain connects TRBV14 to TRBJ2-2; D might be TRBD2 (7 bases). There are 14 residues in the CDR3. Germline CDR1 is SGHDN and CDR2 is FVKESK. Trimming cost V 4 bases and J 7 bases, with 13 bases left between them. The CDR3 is CASSPLGGGGELFF. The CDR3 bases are TGTGCCAGCAGCCCCCTAGGGGGGGGCGGGGAGCTGTTTTTT.

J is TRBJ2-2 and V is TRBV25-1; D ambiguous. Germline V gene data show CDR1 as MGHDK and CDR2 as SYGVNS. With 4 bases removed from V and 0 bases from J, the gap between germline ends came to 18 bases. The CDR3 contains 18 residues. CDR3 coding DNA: TGTGCCAGCAGTGCCCCGAGGCACGGCAGTTCGAACACCGGGGAGCTGTTTTTT. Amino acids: CASSAPRHGSSNTGELFF.

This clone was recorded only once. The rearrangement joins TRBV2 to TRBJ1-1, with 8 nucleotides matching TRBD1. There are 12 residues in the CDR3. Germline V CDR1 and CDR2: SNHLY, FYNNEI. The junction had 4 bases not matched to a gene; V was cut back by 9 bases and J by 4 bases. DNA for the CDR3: TGTGCCAGTTTACAGGGGGGCACTGAAGCTTTCTTT. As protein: CASLQGGTEAFF.

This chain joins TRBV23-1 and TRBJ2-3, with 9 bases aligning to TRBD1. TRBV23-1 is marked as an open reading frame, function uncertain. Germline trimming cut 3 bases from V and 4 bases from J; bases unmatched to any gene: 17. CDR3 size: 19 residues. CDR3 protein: CASSHPVGQGEISSDTQYF. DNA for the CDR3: TGCGCCAGCAGTCACCCGGTGGGACAGGGTGAAATTTCTTCAGATACGCAGTATTTT.

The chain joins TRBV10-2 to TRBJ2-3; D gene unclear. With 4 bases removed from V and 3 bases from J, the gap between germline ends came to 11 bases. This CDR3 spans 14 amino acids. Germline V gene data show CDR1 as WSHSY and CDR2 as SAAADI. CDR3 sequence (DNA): TGCGCCAGCAGTGTGGCGGCCGCTACAGATACGCAGTATTTT. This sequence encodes CASSVAAATDTQYF.

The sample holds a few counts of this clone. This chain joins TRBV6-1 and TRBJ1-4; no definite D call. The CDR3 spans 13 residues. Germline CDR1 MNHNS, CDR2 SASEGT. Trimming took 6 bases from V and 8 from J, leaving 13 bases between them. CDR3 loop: CASSAFVREKLFF. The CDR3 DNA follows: TGTGCCAGCAGCGCTTTCGTCAGGGAAAAACTGTTTTTT.

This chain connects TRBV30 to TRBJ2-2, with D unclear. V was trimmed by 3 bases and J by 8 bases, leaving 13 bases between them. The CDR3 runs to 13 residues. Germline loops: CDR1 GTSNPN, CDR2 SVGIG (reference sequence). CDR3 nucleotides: TGTGCCTGGAGACCCAGATTGAGGGGGGAGCTGTTTTTT. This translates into CAWRPRLRGELFF.

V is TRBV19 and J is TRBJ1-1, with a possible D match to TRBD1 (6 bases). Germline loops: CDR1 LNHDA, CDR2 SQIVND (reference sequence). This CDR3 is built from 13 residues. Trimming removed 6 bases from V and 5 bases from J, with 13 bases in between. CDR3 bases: TGTGCCAGTAGCGATGTGGGGGCGACTGAAGCTTTCTTT. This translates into CASSDVGATEAFF. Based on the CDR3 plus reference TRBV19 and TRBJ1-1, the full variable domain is DGGITQSPKYLFRKEGQNVTLSCEQNLNHDAMYWYRQDPGQGLRLIYYSQIVNDFQKGDIAEGYSVSREKKESFPLTVTSAQKNPTAFYLCASSDVGATEAFFGQGTRLTVV.

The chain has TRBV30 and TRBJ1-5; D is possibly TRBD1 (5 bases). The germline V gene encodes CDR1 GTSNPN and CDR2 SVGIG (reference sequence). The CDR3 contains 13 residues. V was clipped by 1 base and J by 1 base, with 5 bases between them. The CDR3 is CAWSGQSNQPQHF. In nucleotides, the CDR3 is TGTGCCTGGAGTGGACAGAGCAATCAGCCCCAGCATTTT. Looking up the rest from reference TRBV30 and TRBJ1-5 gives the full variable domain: SQTIHQWPATLVQPVGSPLSLECTVEGTSNPNLYWYRQAAGRGLQLLFYSVGIGQISSEVPQNLSASRPQDRQFILSSKKLLLSDSGFYLCAWSGQSNQPQHFGDGTRLSIL.

The DNA of the CDR3 is TGTGCCAGCAGCTTGGCTAGCGGGAGGAACACCGGGGAGCTGTTTTTT. This encodes CASSLASGRNTGELFF. J is TRBJ2-2 and V is TRBV5-4; TRBD2 aligns across 10 bases. This CDR3 is 16 amino acids long. V lost 0 bases and J lost 1; bases outside the gene matches: 0. The germline CDR1 and CDR2 sequences are SGHNT and YYREEE (reference sequence).

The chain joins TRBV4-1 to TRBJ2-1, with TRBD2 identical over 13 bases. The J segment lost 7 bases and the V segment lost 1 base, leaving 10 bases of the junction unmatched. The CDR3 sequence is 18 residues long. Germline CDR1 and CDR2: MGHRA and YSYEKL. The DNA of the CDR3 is TGCGCCAGCAGCCAAGGCCTACTAGCGGGAGGGAAGTTGAATGAGCAGTTCTTC. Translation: CASSQGLLAGGKLNEQFF.

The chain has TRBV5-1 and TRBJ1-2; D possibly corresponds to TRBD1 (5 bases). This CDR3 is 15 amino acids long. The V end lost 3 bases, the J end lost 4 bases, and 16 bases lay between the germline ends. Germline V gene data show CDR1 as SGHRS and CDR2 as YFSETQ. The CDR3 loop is CASSSTGTRAYGYTF. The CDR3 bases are TGCGCCAGCAGCTCGACCGGGACTCGAGCCTATGGCTACACCTTC.

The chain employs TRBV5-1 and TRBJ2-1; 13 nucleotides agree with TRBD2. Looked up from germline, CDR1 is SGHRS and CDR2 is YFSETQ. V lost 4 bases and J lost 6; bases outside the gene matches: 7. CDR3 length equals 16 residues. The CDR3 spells CASSTWTSGGLNEQFF. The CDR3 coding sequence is TGCGCCAGCAGCACCTGGACTAGCGGGGGACTCAATGAGCAGTTCTTC.

This chain's CDR3 is CASSQSAGALNEQFF. For the CDR3, the DNA is TGTGCCAGCAGTCAATCAGCGGGGGCCTTGAATGAGCAGTTCTTC. The V gene is TRBV6-5, the J gene TRBJ2-1; 8 bases align to TRBD2. CDR1 and CDR2 from the germline V gene are MNHEY and SVGAGI. After removal of 5 bases from V and 7 bases from J, the junction contained 10 bases not matched to a gene. The CDR3 runs to 15 residues.